This T cell receptor (beta chain) was captured by sequencing in a study of human T cells and chemical hapten exposure. At the level of the study: Small pooled library volume differences mainly caused per-sample TCR yield variation.

TCRdb re-called the RACE reads with MiXCR, one entry per CDR3 protein. This table holds around 200,000 distinct CDR3 sequences, under 30% found once. Time point given: patch test 3, about 24 weeks after DPC sensitization. Treatment in this sample: therapeutic diphenylcyclopropenone sensitization with weekly scalp DPC. This clonotype was recorded a few times. The V end was cut by 5 bases, the J end by 6 bases, with 11 bases between. Germline V gene sequence: CDR1 MRHNA, CDR2 SNTAGT. The CDR3 sequence is 13 residues long. The TCR originated in a woman in her forties with alopecia areata. Some clones in this sample may be carry-over from other donors' samples. V and J are TRBV6-4 and TRBJ2-1, with a weak D call TRBD2 (5 bases). The sample was whole blood, taken in connection with sensitization to the hapten diphenylcyclopropenone (DPC). The DNA of the CDR3 is TGTGCCAGCAGTCTAGAGGGATTCAATGAGCAGTTCTTC. This encodes CASSLEGFNEQFF.